This TCR beta chain was sequenced in a study of beta chain features in type 1 diabetes. Study in general: In age, gender and cell yields, patients were similar to healthy donors. Nearly 110,000,000 sorted cells were examined across all samples.

The table lists this clone with a few counts. A sort by CD45RO/CCR7/CD25/CD127/CD95/CD27 yielded CD4+ naive, central memory, regulatory and stem cell-like memory cells. Sequencing targeted expressed TCRB transcripts, as all isolated RNA had been reverse transcribed. Clones were read by immunoSEQ multiplex PCR, and TCRdb kept only the in-frame ones, dropping some. The sample carries 900,000 or so clones, 17% recorded once. The CDR3 is 13 amino acids. The V end lost 4 bases, the J end lost 6 bases, and 12 bases lay between the germline ends. Per the germline V gene, CDR1 is LGHNA and CDR2 is YNFKEQ. The source material was naive CD4+ T cells from blood. The TCR was taken from a woman between 18 and 29 years old in good health. The rearrangement joins TRBV4-2 to TRBJ1-1; TRBD1 is a possible D gene (6 bases). CDR3 sequence: CASSPGAGAEAFF. The CDR3 nucleotides read TGTGCCAGCAGCCCAGGGGCCGGCGCTGAAGCTTTCTTT.